This T cell receptor beta chain was documented in a study of cytomegalovirus exposure and HLA in healthy donors. The PCR employed 60 Vbeta primers together with 13 Jbeta primers. As handled by the study authors: Among the unique TCR beta chains that a later analysis counted, about 84 million in all, approximately 12 million were shared. Sequencing was performed with immunoSEQ multiplex PCR; in TCRdb, only in-frame clones are kept and a portion is missing. V, J and clone size were drawn from that table, and D and trimming were deduced from the DNA. The sample yields about 150,000 clones, approximately 80% seen once. The CDR3 runs to 16 residues. V was cut by 1 base and J by 6 bases, with 19 bases left in between. Germline-derived CDR1 and CDR2 are SGHTA and FQGNSA. Comments on this clone: The target antigen is unknown.

Study results and limitations: Prior analysis indicated that the majority of TCR beta V segments exhibited productivity approximately 90% or approximately 30% of the time. V segments that were indistinguishable, TRBV6-2 and TRBV6-3 among them, were omitted from analysis. Most CMV-associated TCR beta chains appeared HLA-restricted in a later analysis.

The receptor was isolated from a male donor in good health and CMV-seronegative. The genes are TRBV7-2 and TRBJ2-7; weak D call: TRBD1 (5 bases). The sequencing input was PBMCs. The CDR3 DNA sequence: TGTGCCAGCAGCTTAGATAGGGGTATGGGGCGCGGCGAGCAGTACTTC. This encodes CASSLDRGMGRGEQYF. The complete variable domain, with remaining parts taken from reference TRBV7-2 and TRBJ2-7, reads GAGVSQSPSNKVTEKGKDVELRCDPISGHTALYWYRQSLGQGLEFLIYFQGNSAPDKSGLPSDRFSAERTGGSVSTLTIQRTQQEDSAVYLCASSLDRGMGRGEQYFGPGTRLTVT.